The rows below give T cell receptor beta chains drawn from one sample of a study of tumour-infiltrating T cells in Burkitt lymphoma. The protocol was immunoSEQ multiplex PCR, while the TCRdb copy is restricted to in-frame clones and leaves out a portion. The sample consists of fewer than 2,000 clones, 18% of them appearing once. Source material: tumor tissue. The source of these receptors is a human donor with diffuse large B-cell lymphoma. Both conserved end residues are part of each CDR3. A D gene is named only where the DNA matches it firmly. The size entry is marked missing in some rows and otherwise reads once, few, many or a size class.

D,size,length,V,J,CDR3,DNA
-,-,16,TRBV7-2,TRBJ1-4,CASSLAPTGSGEKLFF,TGTGCCAGCAGCTTAGCCCCGACAGGATCGGGCGAAAAACTGTTTTTT
-,few,14,TRBV7-9,TRBJ2-5,CASSLAGSQETQYF,TGTGCCAGCAGCTTAGCGGGGAGCCAAGAGACCCAGTACTTC
-,-,16,TRBV7-9,TRBJ2-5,CASSPDSPLKQETQYF,TGTGCCAGCAGCCCCGACAGCCCCCTGAAACAAGAGACCCAGTACTTC
-,-,9,TRBV29-1,TRBJ1-2,CSVAQGYTF,TGCAGCGTTGCCCAAGGCTACACCTTC
TRBD2,-,17,TRBV19,TRBJ2-6,CASTLTSGNSGANVLTF,TGTGCCAGTACCTTGACTAGCGGGAACTCTGGGGCCAACGTCCTGACTTTC
TRBD2,-,20,TRBV5-1,TRBJ2-1,CASSSHSKTSGGGDYNEQFF,TGCGCCAGCAGCTCCCATTCCAAGACTAGCGGGGGAGGAGACTACAATGAGCAGTTCTTC
TRBD2,few,13,TRBV4-3,TRBJ2-7,CASSQVGGHEQYF,TGCGCCAGCAGCCAGGTGGGAGGGCACGAGCAGTACTTC
-,few,17,TRBV9,TRBJ1-3,CASSGLEVTDSGNTIYF,TGTGCCAGCAGCGGACTTGAGGTGACCGACAGTGGAAACACCATATATTTT
-,few,13,TRBV6-5,TRBJ1-5,CASRREGNQPQHF,TGTGCCAGCCGCAGGGAGGGCAATCAGCCCCAGCATTTT
TRBD1,-,14,TRBV6-1,TRBJ1-5,CASSHRGRNQPQHF,TGTGCCAGCAGTCACAGGGGTCGCAATCAGCCCCAGCATTTT
-,-,14,TRBV6-1,TRBJ1-1,CASSEYWENTEAFF,TGTGCCAGCAGTGAATATTGGGAGAACACTGAAGCTTTCTTT
-,-,11,TRBV30,TRBJ2-3,CAWTLTDTQYF,TGTGCCTGGACTCTCACAGATACGCAGTATTTT
-,-,13,TRBV30,TRBJ2-7,CAWSEMTLREQYF,TGTGCCTGGAGCGAAATGACTCTACGGGAGCAGTACTTC
-,-,15,TRBV11-2,TRBJ1-1,CASSLEVSGTPEAFF,TGTGCCAGCAGCTTAGAGGTATCCGGGACACCCGAAGCTTTCTTT
TRBD2,few,15,TRBV2,TRBJ2-5,CASRPREGRGETQYF,TGTGCCAGCAGGCCAAGGGAGGGGCGAGGAGAGACCCAGTACTTC
-,once,16,TRBV6-1,TRBJ1-3,CASSEALGTPGNTIYF,TGTGCCAGCAGTGAAGCGCTGGGGACTCCTGGAAACACCATATATTTT
-,few,14,TRBV6-1,TRBJ1-2,CATSPGTFEYGYTF,TGTGCCACCTCCCCTGGGACCTTTGAATATGGCTACACCTTC
-,-,13,TRBV4-1,TRBJ1-1,CASSQASWTEAFF,TGCGCCAGCAGCCAGGCGAGTTGGACTGAAGCTTTCTTT
-,few,13,TRBV6-1,TRBJ2-2,CASSEMGLGELFF,TGTGCCAGCAGTGAAATGGGACTGGGGGAGCTGTTTTTT
TRBD2,few,16,TRBV10-2,TRBJ2-3,CASSGTSGDITDTQYF,TGCGCCAGCAGCGGGACTAGCGGGGACATCACAGATACGCAGTATTTT
-,few,13,TRBV11-2,TRBJ2-7,CASSAGRVYEQYF,TGTGCCAGCAGCGCCGGCAGGGTCTACGAGCAGTACTTC
-,few,14,TRBV18,TRBJ1-1,CASSPRGMNTEAFF,TGTGCCAGCTCACCACGGGGGATGAACACTGAAGCTTTCTTT
-,few,15,TRBV6-6,TRBJ1-4,CASSLTSQGFEKLFF,TGTGCCAGCAGTTTAACGTCGCAGGGTTTTGAAAAACTGTTTTTT
TRBD1,-,13,TRBV30,TRBJ1-5,CAWSGQGGQPQHF,TGTGCCTGGAGTGGACAGGGAGGTCAGCCCCAGCATTTT
-,large,13,TRBV7-9,TRBJ1-1,CASSLAWDTEAFF,TGTGCCAGCAGCTTAGCCTGGGACACTGAAGCTTTCTTT
TRBD1,few,17,TRBV4-2,TRBJ1-5,CASSQDRQAQGAQPQHF,TGTGCCAGCAGCCAAGACAGGCAGGCCCAGGGGGCTCAGCCCCAGCATTTT
TRBD1,few,14,TRBV6-6,TRBJ2-7,CASSYSRTGYEQYF,TGTGCCAGCAGTTACTCAAGGACAGGCTACGAGCAGTACTTC
-,few,14,TRBV9,TRBJ2-3,CASSVVGAGDTQYF,TGTGCCAGCAGCGTAGTGGGGGCGGGAGATACGCAGTATTTT
-,-,14,TRBV7-8,TRBJ2-7,CASSLDGHLYEQYF,TGTGCCAGCAGCTTAGATGGACATCTCTACGAGCAGTACTTC
-,few,13,TRBV12-5,TRBJ1-2,CASGPPPVYGYTF,TGTGCTAGTGGTCCCCCCCCTGTCTATGGCTACACCTTC
-,-,15,TRBV9,TRBJ1-6,CASSVGQGGNSPLHF,TGTGCCAGCAGCGTAGGGCAGGGTGGAAATTCACCCCTCCACTTT
TRBD2,few,16,TRBV7-9,TRBJ2-7,CASSSPTSSGGYEQYF,TGTGCCAGCAGCTCCCCAACAAGTAGCGGGGGGTACGAGCAGTACTTC
-,few,17,TRBV30,TRBJ2-7,CAWIRPQGQGGTYEQYF,TGTGCCTGGATCCGCCCTCAGGGGCAGGGGGGTACCTACGAGCAGTACTTC
TRBD1,-,13,TRBV6-1,TRBJ1-5,CASLLQGAQPQHF,TGTGCCAGCTTGCTTCAGGGGGCACAGCCCCAGCATTTT
-,few,14,TRBV6-6,TRBJ2-5,CASSYPEGGLTQYF,TGTGCCAGCAGTTATCCCGAGGGTGGGTTGACCCAGTACTTC
-,-,14,TRBV15,TRBJ2-7,CATSRAGQNYEQYF,TGTGCCACCAGCAGAGCAGGACAGAATTACGAGCAGTACTTC
-,-,13,TRBV30,TRBJ1-1,CAWSMLGMAEAFF,TGTGCCTGGAGTATGTTGGGCATGGCTGAAGCTTTCTTT